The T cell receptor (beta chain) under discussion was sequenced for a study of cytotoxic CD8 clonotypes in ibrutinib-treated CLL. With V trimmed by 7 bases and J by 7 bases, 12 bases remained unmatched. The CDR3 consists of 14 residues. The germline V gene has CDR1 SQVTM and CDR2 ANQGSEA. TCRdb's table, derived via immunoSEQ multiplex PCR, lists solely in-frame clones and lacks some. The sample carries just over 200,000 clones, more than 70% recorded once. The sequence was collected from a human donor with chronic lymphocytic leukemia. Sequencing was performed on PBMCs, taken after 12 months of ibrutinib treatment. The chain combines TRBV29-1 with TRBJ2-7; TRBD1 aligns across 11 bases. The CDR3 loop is CSAAGGQGVWEQYF. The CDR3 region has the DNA TGCAGCGCCGCAGGGGGACAGGGGGTTTGGGAGCAGTACTTC.